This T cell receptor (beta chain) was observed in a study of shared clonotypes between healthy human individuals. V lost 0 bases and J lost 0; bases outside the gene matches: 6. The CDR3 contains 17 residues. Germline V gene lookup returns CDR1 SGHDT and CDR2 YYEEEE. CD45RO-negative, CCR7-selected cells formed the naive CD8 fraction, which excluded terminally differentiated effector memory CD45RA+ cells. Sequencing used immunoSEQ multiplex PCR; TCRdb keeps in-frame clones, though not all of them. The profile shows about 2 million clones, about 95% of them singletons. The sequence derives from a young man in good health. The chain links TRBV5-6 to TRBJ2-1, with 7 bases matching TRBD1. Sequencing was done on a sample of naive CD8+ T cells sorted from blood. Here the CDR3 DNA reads TGTGCCAGCAGCTTGGACGCGACAGGGAGCTCCTACAATGAGCAGTTCTTC. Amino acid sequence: CASSLDATGSSYNEQFF.